This T cell receptor beta chain was recovered during a study of CD8+CD57+ T cells in acquired aplastic anemia. For the study at large: Sorted CD4+ plus CD8+ cells gave DNA averaging 3.2 ug.

Patients selected for sequencing had displayed CD8+CD57+ cell expansion by flow cytometry. V trimming: 6 bases; J trimming: 3 bases; junction bases outside the gene matches: 11. In germline, CDR1 is MGHDK, CDR2 SYGVNS. The CDR3 has 16 residues. The study profiled TCR beta VDJ and CDR3 using genomic DNA as template. TCRdb reprocessed the reads via MiXCR and lists one record per CDR3 protein. Here the sample spans 400,000 to 600,000 distinct CDR3 sequences, around 30% being singletons. Sequencing was done on a sample of sorted CD4+, CD8+, or CD8+CD57+ T cells (not recorded which) from PBMCs. The origin of this receptor is a human donor with aplastic anemia. V usage is TRBV25-1 and J usage is TRBJ1-3, with TRBD1 matching over 7 bases. The CDR3 is CASSSTGSGFGNTIYF. The CDR3 DNA reads TGTGCCAGCAGCTCGACAGGGTCCGGATTTGGAAACACCATATATTTT.